This record looks at one TCR beta chain sequence and its context. The antigen remains unidentified. The CDR3 has 15 amino acids. V dropped 7 bases and J dropped 2; count of bases not matched to a gene: 7. CDR1 is MNHNS and CDR2 is SASEGT in the germline V gene. This sample is part of a study of cytomegalovirus exposure and HLA in healthy donors. Findings and caveats of the study: As confirmed in vitro, a few CMV-associated chains were specific for CMV antigens.

Produced via immunoSEQ multiplex PCR; TCRdb's table is partial and in-frame only. This table holds 50,000 to 70,000 clones, 85% to 95% found once. The sample comprised PBMCs. This chain connects TRBV6-1 to TRBJ2-2; 7 nucleotides agree with TRBD2. The receptor was isolated from a woman younger than 30 in good health and CMV-seropositive. CDR3 sequence (DNA): TGTGCCAGCAAAGGAAGAGCGGGAAACACCGGGGAGCTGTTTTTT. This translates into CASKGRAGNTGELFF.